The clone carrying this T cell receptor (beta chain) turned up a few times. The antigen is undetermined. These data come from a study of T-cell memory formation after mild COVID-19. On the study more broadly: The two donors had largely donor-specific TCR clusters.

Using its own MiXCR run on the 5' RACE reads, TCRdb lists one record per CDR3 protein. The sample has approximately 240,000 distinct CDR3 sequences; around 15% are singletons. The study's findings and limits: What remained unconfirmed was the SARS-CoV-2 specificity of second-wave clones peaking on day 37.

Sequences were obtained from PBMCs or a T cell subset sorted from them (not recorded which). The origin of this receptor is a man aged 18 to 35 who had mild COVID-19 (a few samples of this study predate the infection). Cell type and time point are not known.

CDR3 protein: CASSRTGSSSGANVLTF. CDR3 DNA sequence: TGTGCCAGCAGCCGGACAGGGTCGAGCTCTGGGGCCAACGTCCTGACTTTC. The V and J genes are TRBV7-3 and TRBJ2-6; 8 nucleotides match TRBD1. Trimming cost V 5 bases and J 0 bases; bases outside gene matches: 6. The germline V gene encodes CDR1 SGHTA and CDR2 FQGTGA. This CDR3 has 17 amino acids.